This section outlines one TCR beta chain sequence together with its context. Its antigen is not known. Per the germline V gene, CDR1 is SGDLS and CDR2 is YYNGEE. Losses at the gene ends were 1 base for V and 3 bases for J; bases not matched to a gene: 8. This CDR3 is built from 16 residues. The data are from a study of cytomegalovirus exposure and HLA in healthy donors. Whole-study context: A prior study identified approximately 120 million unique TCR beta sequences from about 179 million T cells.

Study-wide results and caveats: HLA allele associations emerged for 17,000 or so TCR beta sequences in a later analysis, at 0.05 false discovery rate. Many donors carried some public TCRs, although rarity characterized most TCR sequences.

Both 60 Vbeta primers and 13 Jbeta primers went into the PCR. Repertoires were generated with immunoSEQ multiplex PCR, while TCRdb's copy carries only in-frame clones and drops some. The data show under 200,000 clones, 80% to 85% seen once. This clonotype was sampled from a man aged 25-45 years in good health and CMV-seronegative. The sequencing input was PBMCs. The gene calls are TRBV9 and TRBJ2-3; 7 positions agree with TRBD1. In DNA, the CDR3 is TGTGCCAGCAGCGTACGCCAGGGGGTGGATACAGATACGCAGTATTTT. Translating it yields CASSVRQGVDTDTQYF.